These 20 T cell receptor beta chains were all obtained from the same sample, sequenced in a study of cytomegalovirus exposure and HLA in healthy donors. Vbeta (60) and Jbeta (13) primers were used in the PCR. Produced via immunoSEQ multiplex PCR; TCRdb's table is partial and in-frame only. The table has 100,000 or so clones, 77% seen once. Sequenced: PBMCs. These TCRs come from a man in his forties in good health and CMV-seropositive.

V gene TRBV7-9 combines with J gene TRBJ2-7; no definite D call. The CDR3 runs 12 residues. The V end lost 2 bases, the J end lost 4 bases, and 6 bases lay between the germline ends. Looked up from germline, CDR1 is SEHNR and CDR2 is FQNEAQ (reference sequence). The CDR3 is CASSLSTYEQYF. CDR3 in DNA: TGTGCCAGCAGCTTATCCACTTACGAGCAGTACTTC.

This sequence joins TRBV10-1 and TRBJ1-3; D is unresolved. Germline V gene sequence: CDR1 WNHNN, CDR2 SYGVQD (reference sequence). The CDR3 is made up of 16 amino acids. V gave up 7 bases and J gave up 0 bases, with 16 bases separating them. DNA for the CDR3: TGCGCCAGCACTGAACCCTCCGCTAGCTCTGGAAACACCATATATTTT. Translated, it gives CASTEPSASSGNTIYF.

The CDR3 protein is CASSSTTGLLEQYF. Here the CDR3 DNA reads TGTGCCAGCAGCTCGACGACGGGACTTCTCGAGCAGTACTTC. This chain connects TRBV7-6 to TRBJ2-7, with a tentative D call TRBD2 (6 bases). Germline-derived CDR1 and CDR2 are SGHVS and FNYEAQ. This CDR3 has 14 amino acids. The V end was cut by 4 bases, the J end by 6 bases, with 16 bases between.

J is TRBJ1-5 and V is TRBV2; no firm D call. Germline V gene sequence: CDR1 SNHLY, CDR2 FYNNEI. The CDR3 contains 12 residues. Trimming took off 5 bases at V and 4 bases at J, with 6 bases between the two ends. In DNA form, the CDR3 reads TGTGCCAGCAGTATCAGAAATCAGCCCCAGCATTTT. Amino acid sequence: CASSIRNQPQHF.

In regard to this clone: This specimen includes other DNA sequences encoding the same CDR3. CDR3: CASSPSGAYNEQFF. CDR3 DNA: TGCGCCAGCAGCCCCAGCGGAGCTTACAATGAGCAGTTCTTC. V gene TRBV5-1 combines with J gene TRBJ2-1; possibly TRBD2 for D (5 bases). The germline V gene encodes CDR1 SGHRS and CDR2 YFSETQ. The CDR3 is made up of 14 amino acids. V gave up 4 bases and J gave up 4 bases, with 12 bases separating them.

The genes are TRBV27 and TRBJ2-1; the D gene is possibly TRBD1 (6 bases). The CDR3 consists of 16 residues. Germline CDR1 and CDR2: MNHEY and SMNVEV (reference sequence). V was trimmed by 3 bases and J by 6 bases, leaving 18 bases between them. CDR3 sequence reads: CASSLDSRADVNEQFF. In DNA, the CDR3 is TGTGCCAGCAGTTTGGACAGTCGGGCAGATGTCAATGAGCAGTTCTTC.

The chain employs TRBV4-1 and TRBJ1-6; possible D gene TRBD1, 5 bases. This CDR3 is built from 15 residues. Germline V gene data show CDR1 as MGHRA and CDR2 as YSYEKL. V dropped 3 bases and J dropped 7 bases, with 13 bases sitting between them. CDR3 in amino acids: CASSQGRGDNSPLHF. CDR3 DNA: TGCGCCAGCAGCCAGGGCCGGGGGGACAATTCACCCCTCCACTTT.

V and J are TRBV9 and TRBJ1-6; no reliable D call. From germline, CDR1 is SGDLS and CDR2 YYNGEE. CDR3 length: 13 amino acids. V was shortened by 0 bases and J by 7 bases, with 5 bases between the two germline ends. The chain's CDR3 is CASSVGGNSPLHF. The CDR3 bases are TGTGCCAGCAGCGTAGGCGGGAATTCACCCCTCCACTTT.

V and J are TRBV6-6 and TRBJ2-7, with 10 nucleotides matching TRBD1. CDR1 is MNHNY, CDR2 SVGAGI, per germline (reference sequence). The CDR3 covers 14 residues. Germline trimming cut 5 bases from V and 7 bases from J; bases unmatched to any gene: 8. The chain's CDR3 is CASSQTGTGVEQYF. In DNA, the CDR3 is TGTGCCAGCAGTCAGACCGGGACAGGGGTTGAGCAGTACTTC.

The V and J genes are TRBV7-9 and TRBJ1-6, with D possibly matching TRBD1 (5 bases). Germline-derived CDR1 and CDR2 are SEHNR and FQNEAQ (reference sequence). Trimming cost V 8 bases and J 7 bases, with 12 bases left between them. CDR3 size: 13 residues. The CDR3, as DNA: TGTGCCAGCGTCGAAAACAGGAATTCACCCCTCCACTTT. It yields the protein CASVENRNSPLHF.

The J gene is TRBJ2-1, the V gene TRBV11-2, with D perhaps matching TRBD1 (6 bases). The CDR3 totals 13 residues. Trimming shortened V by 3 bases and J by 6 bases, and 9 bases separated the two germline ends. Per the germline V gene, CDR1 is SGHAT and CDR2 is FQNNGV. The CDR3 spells CASSFGRGNEQFF. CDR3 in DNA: TGTGCCAGCAGCTTTGGCAGGGGCAATGAGCAGTTCTTC. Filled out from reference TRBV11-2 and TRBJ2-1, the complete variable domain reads EAGVAQSPRYKIIEKRQSVAFWCNPISGHATLYWYQQILGQGPKLLIQFQNNGVVDDSQLPKDRFSAERLKGVDSTLKIQPAKLEDSAVYLCASSFGRGNEQFFGPGTRLTVL.

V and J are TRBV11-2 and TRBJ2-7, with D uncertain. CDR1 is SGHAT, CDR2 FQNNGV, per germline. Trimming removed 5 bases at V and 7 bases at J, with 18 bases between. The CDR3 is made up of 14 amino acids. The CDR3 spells CASSPGGPLREQYF. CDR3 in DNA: TGTGCCAGCAGCCCCGGTGGCCCCCTCAGGGAGCAGTACTTC.

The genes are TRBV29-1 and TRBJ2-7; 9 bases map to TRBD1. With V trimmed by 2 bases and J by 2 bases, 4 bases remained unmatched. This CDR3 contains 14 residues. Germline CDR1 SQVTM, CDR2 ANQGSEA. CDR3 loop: CSVEKGQGTYEQYF. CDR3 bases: TGCAGCGTTGAAAAGGGACAGGGCACCTACGAGCAGTACTTC.

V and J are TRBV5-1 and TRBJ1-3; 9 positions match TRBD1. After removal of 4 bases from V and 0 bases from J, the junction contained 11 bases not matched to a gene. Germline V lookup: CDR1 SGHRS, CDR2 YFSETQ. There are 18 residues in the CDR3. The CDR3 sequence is CASSLGGTGSYSGNTIYF. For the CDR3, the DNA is TGCGCCAGCAGCCTAGGAGGGACAGGGTCTTACTCTGGAAACACCATATATTTT. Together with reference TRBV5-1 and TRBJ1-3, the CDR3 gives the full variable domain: KAGVTQTPRYLIKTRGQQVTLSCSPISGHRSVSWYQQTPGQGLQFLFEYFSETQRNKGNFPGRFSGRQFSNSRSEMNVSTLELGDSALYLCASSLGGTGSYSGNTIYFGEGSWLTVV.

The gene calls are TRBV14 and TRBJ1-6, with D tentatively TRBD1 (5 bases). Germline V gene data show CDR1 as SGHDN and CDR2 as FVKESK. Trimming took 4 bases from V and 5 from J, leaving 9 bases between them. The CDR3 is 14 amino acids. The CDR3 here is CASSRQQHNSPLHF. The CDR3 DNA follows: TGTGCCAGCAGCCGACAGCAGCATAATTCACCCCTCCACTTT.

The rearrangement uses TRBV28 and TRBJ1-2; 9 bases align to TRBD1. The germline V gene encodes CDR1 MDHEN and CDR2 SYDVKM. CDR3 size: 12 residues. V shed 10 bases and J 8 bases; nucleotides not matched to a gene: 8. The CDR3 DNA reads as TGTGCCATATACAGGGGGCGGTGGGGCTACACCTTC. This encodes CAIYRGRWGYTF.

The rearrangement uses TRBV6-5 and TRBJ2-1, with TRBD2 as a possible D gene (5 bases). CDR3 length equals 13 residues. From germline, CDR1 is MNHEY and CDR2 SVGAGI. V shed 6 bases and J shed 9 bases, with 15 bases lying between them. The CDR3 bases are TGTGCCAGCAGAACGGGGTTTAGCGCTGAGCAGTTCTTC. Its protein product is CASRTGFSAEQFF.

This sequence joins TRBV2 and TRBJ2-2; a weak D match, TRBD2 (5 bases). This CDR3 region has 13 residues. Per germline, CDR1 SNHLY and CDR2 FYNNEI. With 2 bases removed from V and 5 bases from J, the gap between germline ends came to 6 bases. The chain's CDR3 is CASSERRTGELFF. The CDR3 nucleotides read TGTGCCAGCAGTGAAAGGAGGACCGGGGAGCTGTTTTTT.

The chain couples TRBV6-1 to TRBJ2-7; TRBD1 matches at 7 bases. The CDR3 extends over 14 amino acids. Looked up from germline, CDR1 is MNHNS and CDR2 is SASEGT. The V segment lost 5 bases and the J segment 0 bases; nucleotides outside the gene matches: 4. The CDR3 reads CASSKDRISYEQYF. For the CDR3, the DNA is TGTGCCAGCAGTAAGGACAGGATCTCCTACGAGCAGTACTTC.

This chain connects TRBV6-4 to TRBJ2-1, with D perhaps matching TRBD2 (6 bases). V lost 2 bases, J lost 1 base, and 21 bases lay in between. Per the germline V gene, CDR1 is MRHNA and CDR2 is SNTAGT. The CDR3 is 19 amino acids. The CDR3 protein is CASSDKTGVVRVSYNEQFF. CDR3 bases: TGTGCCAGCAGTGACAAGACGGGGGTCGTAAGGGTTTCCTACAATGAGCAGTTCTTC.